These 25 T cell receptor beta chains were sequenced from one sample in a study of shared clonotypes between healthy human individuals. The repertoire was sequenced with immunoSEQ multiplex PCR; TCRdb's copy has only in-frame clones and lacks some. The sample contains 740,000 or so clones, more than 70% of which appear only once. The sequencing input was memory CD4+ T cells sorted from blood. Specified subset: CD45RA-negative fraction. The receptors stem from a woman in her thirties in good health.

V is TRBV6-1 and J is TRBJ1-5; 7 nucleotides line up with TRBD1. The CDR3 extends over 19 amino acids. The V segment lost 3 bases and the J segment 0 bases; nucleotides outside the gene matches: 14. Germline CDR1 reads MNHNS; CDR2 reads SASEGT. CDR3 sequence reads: CASSDLPGQRAYSNQPQHF. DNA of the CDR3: TGTGCCAGCAGTGATCTTCCGGGACAGAGAGCTTATAGCAATCAGCCCCAGCATTTT.

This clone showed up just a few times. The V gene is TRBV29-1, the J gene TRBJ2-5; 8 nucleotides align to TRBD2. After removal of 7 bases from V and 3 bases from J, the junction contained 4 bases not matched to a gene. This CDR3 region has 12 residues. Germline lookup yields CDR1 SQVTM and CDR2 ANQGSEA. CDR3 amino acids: CSAGGWEETQYF. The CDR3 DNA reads TGCAGCGCGGGAGGGTGGGAAGAGACCCAGTACTTC.

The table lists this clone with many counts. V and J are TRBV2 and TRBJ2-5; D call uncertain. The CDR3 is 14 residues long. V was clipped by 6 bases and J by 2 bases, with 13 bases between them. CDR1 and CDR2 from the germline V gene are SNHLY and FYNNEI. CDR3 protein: CASRTYMGQETQYF. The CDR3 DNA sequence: TGTGCCAGCAGGACCTATATGGGGCAAGAGACCCAGTACTTC.

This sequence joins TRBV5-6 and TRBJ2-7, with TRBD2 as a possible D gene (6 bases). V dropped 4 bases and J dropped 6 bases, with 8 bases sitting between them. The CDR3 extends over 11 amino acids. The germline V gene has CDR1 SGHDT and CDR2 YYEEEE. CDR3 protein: CASSRGSEQYF. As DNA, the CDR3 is TGTGCCAGCAGCCGGGGGAGCGAGCAGTACTTC.

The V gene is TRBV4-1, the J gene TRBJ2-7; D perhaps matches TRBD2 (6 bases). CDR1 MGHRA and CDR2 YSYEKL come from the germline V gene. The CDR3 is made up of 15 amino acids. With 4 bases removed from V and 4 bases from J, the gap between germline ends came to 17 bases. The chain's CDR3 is CASSPLVRGRYEQYF. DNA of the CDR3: TGCGCCAGCAGCCCCCTGGTAAGAGGGAGGTACGAGCAGTACTTC.

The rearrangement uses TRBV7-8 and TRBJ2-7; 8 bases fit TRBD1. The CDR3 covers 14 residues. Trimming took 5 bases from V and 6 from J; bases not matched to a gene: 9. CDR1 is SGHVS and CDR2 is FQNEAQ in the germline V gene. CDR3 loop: CASSPSRGQVEQYF. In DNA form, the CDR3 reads TGTGCCAGCAGCCCCTCCAGGGGGCAGGTCGAGCAGTACTTC. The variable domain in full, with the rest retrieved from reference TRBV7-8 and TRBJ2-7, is GAGVSQSPRYKVAKRGQDVALRCDPISGHVSLFWYQQALGQGPEFLTYFQNEAQLDKSGLPSDRFFAERPEGSVSTLKIQRTQQEDSAVYLCASSPSRGQVEQYFGPGTRLTVT.

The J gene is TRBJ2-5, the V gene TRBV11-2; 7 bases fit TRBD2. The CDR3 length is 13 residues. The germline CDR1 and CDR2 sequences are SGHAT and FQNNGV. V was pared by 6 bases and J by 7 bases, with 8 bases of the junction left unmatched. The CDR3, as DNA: TGTGCCAGCAGTTACGGGGGGTTTAGGACCCAGTACTTC. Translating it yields CASSYGGFRTQYF.

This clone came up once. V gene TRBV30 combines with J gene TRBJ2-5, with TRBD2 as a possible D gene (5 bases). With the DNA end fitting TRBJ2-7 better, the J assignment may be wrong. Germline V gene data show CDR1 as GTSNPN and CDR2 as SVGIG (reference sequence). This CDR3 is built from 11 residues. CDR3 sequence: CAWGLPYEQYF. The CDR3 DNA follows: TGTGCCTGGGGACTGCCTTACGAGCAGTACTTC.

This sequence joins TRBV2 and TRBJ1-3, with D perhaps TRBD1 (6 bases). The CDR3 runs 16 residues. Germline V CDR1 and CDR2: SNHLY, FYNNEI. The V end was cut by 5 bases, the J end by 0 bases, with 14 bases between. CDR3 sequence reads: CASSLWGASSGNTIYF. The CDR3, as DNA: TGTGCCAGCAGTCTCTGGGGGGCGAGCTCTGGAAACACCATATATTTT.

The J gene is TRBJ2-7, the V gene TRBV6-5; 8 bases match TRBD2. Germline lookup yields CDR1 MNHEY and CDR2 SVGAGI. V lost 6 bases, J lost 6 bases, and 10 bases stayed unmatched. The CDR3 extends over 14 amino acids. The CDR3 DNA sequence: TGTGCCAGCAGGGGCTCAGCGGGAGTACGCGAGCAGTACTTC. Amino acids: CASRGSAGVREQYF.

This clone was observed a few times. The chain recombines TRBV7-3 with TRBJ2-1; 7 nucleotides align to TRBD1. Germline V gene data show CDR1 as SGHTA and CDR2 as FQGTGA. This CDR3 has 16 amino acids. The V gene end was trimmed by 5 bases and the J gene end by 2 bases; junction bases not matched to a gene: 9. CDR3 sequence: CASSPRPQGAYNEQFF. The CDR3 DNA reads TGTGCCAGCAGCCCACGGCCCCAGGGGGCCTACAATGAGCAGTTCTTC.

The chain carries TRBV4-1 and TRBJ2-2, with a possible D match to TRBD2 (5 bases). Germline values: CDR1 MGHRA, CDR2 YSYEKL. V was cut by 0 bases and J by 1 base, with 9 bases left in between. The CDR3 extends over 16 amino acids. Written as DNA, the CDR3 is TGCGCCAGCAGCCAAGACCAAGCGGTGAACACCGGGGAGCTGTTTTTT. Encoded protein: CASSQDQAVNTGELFF.

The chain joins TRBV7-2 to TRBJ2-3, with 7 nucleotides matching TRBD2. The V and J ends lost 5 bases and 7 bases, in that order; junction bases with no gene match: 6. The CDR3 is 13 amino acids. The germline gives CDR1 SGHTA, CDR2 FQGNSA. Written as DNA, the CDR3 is TGTGCCAGCAGCGTGACGGGGGGAAATACGCAGTATTTT. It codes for CASSVTGGNTQYF.

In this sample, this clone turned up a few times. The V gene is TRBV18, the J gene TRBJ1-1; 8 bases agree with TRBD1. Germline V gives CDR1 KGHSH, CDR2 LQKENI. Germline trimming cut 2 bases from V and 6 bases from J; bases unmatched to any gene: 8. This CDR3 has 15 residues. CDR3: CASSPRTGLDAEAFF. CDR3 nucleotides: TGTGCCAGCTCACCAAGGACAGGGTTGGACGCTGAAGCTTTCTTT.

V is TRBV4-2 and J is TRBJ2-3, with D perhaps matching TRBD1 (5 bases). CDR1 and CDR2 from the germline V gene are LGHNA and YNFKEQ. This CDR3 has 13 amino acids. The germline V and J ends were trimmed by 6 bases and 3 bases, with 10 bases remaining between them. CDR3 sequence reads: CASRSRDTDTQYF. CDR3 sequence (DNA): TGTGCCAGCAGGAGCAGGGATACAGATACGCAGTATTTT.

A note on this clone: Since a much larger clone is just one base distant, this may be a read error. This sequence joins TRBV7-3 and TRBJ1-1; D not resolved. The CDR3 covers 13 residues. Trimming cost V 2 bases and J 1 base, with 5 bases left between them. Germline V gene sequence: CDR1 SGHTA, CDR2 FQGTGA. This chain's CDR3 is CASSLQENTEAFF. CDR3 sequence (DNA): TGTGCCAGCAGCTTACAGGAGAACACTGAAGCTTTCTTT.

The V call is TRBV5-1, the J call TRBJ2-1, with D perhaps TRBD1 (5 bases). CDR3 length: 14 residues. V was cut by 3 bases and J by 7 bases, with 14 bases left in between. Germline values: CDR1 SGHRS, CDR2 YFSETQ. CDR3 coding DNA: TGCGCCAGCAGCTACGACCCGCAGGGTAATGAGCAGTTCTTC. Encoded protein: CASSYDPQGNEQFF.

CDR3 sequence (DNA): TGTGCCAGCAGCTTACCCACGGCGAACACTGAAGCTTTCTTT. Translation gives CASSLPTANTEAFF. V usage is TRBV11-2 and J usage is TRBJ1-1; no firm D call. The CDR3 length is 14 residues. V was trimmed by 2 bases and J by 1 base, leaving 8 bases between them. CDR1 and CDR2 (germline): SGHAT, FQNNGV.

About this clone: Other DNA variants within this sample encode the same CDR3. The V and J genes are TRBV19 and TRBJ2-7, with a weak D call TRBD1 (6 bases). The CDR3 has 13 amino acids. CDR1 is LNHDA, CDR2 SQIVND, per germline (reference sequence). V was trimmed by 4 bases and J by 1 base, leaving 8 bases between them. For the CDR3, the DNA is TGTGCCAGTAGTAGAGGGACATCCTACGAGCAGTACTTC. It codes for CASSRGTSYEQYF.

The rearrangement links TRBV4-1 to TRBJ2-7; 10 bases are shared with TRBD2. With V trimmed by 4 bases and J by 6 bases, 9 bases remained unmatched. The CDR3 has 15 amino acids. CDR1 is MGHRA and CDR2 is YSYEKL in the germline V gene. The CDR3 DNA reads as TGCGCCAGCAGCCCTGAAAGACTAGCGGGCACCGAGCAGTACTTC. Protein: CASSPERLAGTEQYF.

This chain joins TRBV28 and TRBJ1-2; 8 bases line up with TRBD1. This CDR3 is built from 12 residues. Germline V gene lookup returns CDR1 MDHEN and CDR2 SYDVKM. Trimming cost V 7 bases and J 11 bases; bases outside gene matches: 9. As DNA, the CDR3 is TGTGCCAGCACCAGAAGACAGGGGTCTTACACCTTC. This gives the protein CASTRRQGSYTF.

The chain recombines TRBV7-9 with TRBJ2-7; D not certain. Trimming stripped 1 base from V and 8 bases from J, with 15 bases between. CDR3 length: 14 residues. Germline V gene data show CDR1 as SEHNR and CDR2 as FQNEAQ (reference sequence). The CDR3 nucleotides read TGTGCCAGCAGCTTAGGGGCCGCAAGCGAAAAGCAGTACTTC. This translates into CASSLGAASEKQYF.

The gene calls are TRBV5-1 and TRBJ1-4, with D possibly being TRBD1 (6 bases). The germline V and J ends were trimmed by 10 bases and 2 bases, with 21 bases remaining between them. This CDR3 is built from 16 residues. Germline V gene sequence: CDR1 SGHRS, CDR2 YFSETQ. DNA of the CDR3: TGCGCCTTCGGGGGGCGAGGATGTTGGACTAATGAAAAACTGTTTTTT. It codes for CAFGGRGCWTNEKLFF.

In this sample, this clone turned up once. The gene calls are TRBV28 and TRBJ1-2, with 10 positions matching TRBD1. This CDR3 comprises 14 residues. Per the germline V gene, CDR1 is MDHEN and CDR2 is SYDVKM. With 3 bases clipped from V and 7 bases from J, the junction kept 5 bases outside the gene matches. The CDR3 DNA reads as TGTGCCAGCAGTTTTCCGACAGGGGGCCTTGGCTACACCTTC. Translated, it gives CASSFPTGGLGYTF.

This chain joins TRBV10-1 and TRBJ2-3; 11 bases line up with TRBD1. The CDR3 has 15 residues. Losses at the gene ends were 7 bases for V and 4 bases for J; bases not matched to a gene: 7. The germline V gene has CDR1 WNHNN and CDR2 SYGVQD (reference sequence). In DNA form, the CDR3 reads TGCGCCAGCACACGGGACAGGGGGTTCGCAGATACGCAGTATTTT. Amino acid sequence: CASTRDRGFADTQYF.